This TCR beta chain was documented in a study of cytomegalovirus exposure and HLA in healthy donors. Across the study: A data release that came early held approximately 85 million unique TCRs from HLA-typed donors.

For this clone: What it binds is unknown.

Whole-study findings and limits: TCR sequences were mostly rare, though some public TCRs occurred in many donors. Clonal expansion was found to be greater in HLA-associated TCR beta chains than in equally common others in a later analysis. It was reported in a later analysis that an Asian-associated ancestry cluster showed fewer N-insertions than the approximately 700-donor mean.

V was shortened by 5 bases and J by 0 bases, with 12 bases between the two germline ends. This CDR3 has 14 residues. Germline CDR1 and CDR2: GTSNPN and SVGIG (reference sequence). The PCR employed 60 Vbeta primers together with 13 Jbeta primers. The method was immunoSEQ multiplex PCR; TCRdb's version includes in-frame clones alone and lacks a portion of them. The table has under 200,000 clones, over 80% seen once. This clonotype was sampled from a male donor in good health and CMV-seropositive. The specimen was PBMCs. The chain uses TRBV30 and TRBJ2-3; D might be TRBD1 (5 bases). CDR3 region: CAWARAPSTDTQYF. CDR3 bases: TGTGCCTGGGCCAGGGCACCTAGCACAGATACGCAGTATTTT. The entire variable domain, with the rest obtained from reference TRBV30 and TRBJ2-3, is as follows: SQTIHQWPATLVQPVGSPLSLECTVEGTSNPNLYWYRQAAGRGLQLLFYSVGIGQISSEVPQNLSASRPQDRQFILSSKKLLLSDSGFYLCAWARAPSTDTQYFGPGTRLTVL.